The sequence of this T cell receptor beta chain was determined in a study of metastatic and nonmetastatic thyroid tumors (dated by TCRdb to about 2020). In terms of the full investigation: For patients with malignant and with benign thyroid disease, the researchers compared repertoires between peripheral blood samples and tumor or nodule tissue samples. Results and caveats for the whole study, not just this receptor: In both blood and tumor samples, TCR beta diversity was reported to be significantly higher in malignant tumors than in benign nodules.

Libraries were built with PCR. TCRdb shows the sequencer as Illumina HiSeq 4000. High-throughput sequencing was used to profile the TCR beta-chain CDR3 region of every patient. The authors processed their data as follows. Drawing on CDR3 differences between clinicopathological groups, the researchers built a classifier meant to tell apart patients with distant-metastatic papillary thyroid cancer. The Shannon index was used to assess repertoire diversity, and the Morisita-Horn index was used to assess tumor-blood repertoire similarity. TCRdb cleaned the public reads at Q25 with fastp, built clones with MiXCR and kept in-frame beta chains. For this entry, the V and J calls and clone size follow TCRdb and not the study's own pipeline. Present in this sample are about 38,000 clones, 26% of which were seen just once. The leading ten clones occupy 8% to 10% of the sample. None of the patients had been given any treatment before thyroid surgery. Patient clinical samples collected from about 2011 to 2018 were retrospectively analysed using T-cell receptor beta sequencing.

On this clone: What antigen it recognizes has not been identified. No qualities accompany the bases; no much larger clone lies one base away.

The sequenced sample consisted of blood. The TCR sequence derives from a female donor with papillary thyroid cancer or a benign thyroid nodule (not recorded which). Some clones in this sample may be carry-over from other donors' samples.

The DNA sequence is given as TGCAGTGCTAGAGTAAATGGGGGGGATAACGAGCAGTACTTC. It translates as CSARVNGGDNEQYF. The rearranged chain carries TRBV20-1 and TRBJ2-7; TRBD2 fits 7 bases in the junction. The cysteine opens and the phenylalanine closes a CDR3 of 14 amino acids. Only the CDR3 part of the read is kept: 42 bases, read in frame from the first base. V is trimmed back by 1 base and J by 5 bases, and the junction contains 8 bases that no gene match accounts for. The germline V gene (reference sequence) provides CDR1 DFQATT and CDR2 SNEGSKA.